This TCR beta chain is from a study of early T cells in non-severe SARS-CoV-2 infection (dated by TCRdb to about 2021). About the full investigation: Because TCR sequencing relied on bulk RNA taken from unsorted whole blood, pairing of alpha and beta chains was not possible. Broader findings and caveats from the paper: VDJdb matching was skewed toward anti-spike CD8 responses, so virus-specific expansions were likely underestimated and private and CD4 specificities were missed.

As for this clonotype: Its antigen is still unknown. Per-base qualities were not stored, and no clone one base away is much larger.

This was a case-control study nested in a cohort of healthcare workers in London, UK, who had nasopharyngeal swab PCR tests and blood samples taken every week. Healthcare workers were recruited during the week of the UK lockdown, between 23 and 31 March 2020, and followed weekly for up to 16 weeks. Library preparation employed 5' RACE. Sequencer: NextSeq 500. In the TCR library protocol, unique molecular identifiers were attached to individual cDNA molecules to correct for PCR bias and sequencing error. Both TCR alpha and beta chains were sequenced, and tight co-correlation was observed between alpha and beta sequence abundances in each sample. The original pipeline was this. V gene, J gene and CDR3 annotation of TCR sequences was performed with Decombinator V4. Expanded TCRs were defined as changing significantly between any two time points under a Poisson model with p below 0.0001. TCR abundances were normalised to the total number of TCRs sequenced per sample and were expressed as counts per million. MAIT TCRs were defined by TRAV1-2 paired with TRAJ12, TRAJ20 or TRAJ33, and iNKT TCRs by TRAV10 paired with TRAJ18. VDJdb, accessed 1 November 2021, was searched for CMV, EBV and SARS-CoV-2 annotated TCRs, excluding TCRs annotated for multiple antigens. TCRdb handled the public reads itself, with Q25 trimming in fastp and clone calling in MiXCR, and kept productive beta chains. Under each unique CDR3 protein, matching rows form one entry showing the most common genes and DNA. The V and J calls follow TCRdb's processing rather than the paper's. In this sample the table shows tens of thousands of distinct CDR3 sequences, 6.2% of which occur a single time. Jointly, the top ten make up around 7% of the sample.

Trimming costs V 5 bases and J 3 bases, and their ends lie 11 bases apart. The germline V gene (reference sequence) gives CDR1 as DFQATT and CDR2 as SNEGSKA. The CDR3 goes from the cysteine to the phenylalanine over 12 residues. The sequence is cut down to CDR3 DNA, 36 bases in frame from base 1. Sample: whole blood, taken at baseline. In this chain, TRBV20-1 is recombined with TRBJ2-7; the D gene lacks a confident call. The TCR sequence derives from an adult who was a healthcare worker with PCR-confirmed SARS-CoV-2 infection or an uninfected control (not recorded which). This receptor has the CDR3 CSASDFNYEQYF. The DNA sequence reads TGCAGTGCTTCCGACTTCAACTACGAGCAGTACTTC.